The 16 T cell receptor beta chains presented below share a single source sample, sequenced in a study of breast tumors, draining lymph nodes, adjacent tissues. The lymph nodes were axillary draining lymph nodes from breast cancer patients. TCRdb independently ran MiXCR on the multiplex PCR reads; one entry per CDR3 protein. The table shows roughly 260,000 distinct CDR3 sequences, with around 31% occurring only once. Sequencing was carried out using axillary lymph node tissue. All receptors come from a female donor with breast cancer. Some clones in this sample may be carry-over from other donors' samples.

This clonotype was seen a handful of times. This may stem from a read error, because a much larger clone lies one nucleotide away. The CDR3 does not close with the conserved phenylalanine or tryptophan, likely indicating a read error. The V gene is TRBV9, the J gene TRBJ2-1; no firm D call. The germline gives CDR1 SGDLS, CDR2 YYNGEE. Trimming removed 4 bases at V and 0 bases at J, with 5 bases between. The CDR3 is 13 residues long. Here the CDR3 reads CASSIDSYNEQFS. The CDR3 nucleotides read TGTGCCAGCAGCATTGACTCCTACAATGAGCAGTTCTCC.

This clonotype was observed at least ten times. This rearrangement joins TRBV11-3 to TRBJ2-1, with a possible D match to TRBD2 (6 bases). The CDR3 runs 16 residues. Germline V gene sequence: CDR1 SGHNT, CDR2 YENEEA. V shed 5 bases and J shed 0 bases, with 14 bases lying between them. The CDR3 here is CASSARGSVSYNEQFF. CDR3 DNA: TGTGCCAGCAGCGCCCGGGGGAGTGTCTCCTACAATGAGCAGTTCTTC.

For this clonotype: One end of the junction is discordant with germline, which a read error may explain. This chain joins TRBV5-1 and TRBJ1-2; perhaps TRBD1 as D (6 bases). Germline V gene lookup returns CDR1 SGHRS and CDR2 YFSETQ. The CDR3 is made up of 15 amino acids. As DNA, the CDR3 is TGCTCCAGCAGCTTGGCAGGGGCAGGGCTCGATGGCTACACCTTC. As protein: CSSSLAGAGLDGYTF.

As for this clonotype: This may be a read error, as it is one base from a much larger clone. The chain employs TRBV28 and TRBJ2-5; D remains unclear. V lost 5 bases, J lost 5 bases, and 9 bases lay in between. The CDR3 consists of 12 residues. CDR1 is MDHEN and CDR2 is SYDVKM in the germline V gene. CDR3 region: CASSEGLETQYF. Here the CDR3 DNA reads TGTGCCAGCAGTGAAGGCCTGGAGACCCAGTACTTC.

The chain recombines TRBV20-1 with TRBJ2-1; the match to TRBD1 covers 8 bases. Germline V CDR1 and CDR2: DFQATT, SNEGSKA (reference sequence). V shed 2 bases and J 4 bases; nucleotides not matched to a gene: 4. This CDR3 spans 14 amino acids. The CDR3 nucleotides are TGCAGTGCTAGACAGGGGGCTATGTACAATGAGCAGTTCTTC. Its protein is CSARQGAMYNEQFF.

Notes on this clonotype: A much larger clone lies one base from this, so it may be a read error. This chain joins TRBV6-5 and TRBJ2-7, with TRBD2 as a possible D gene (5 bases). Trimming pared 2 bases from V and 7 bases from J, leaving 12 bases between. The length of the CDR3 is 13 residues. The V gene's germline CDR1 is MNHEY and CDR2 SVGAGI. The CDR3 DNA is TGTGCCAGCAGTTACGGGAGACACAATGAGCAGTACTTC. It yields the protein CASSYGRHNEQYF.

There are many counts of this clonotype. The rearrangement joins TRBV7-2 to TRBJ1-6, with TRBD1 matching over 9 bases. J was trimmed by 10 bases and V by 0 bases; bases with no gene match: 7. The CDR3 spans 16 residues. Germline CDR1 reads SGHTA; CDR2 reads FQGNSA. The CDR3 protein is CASSLAQTGGRSPLHF. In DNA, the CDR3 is TGTGCCAGCAGCTTAGCACAAACAGGGGGCAGATCACCCCTCCACTTT.

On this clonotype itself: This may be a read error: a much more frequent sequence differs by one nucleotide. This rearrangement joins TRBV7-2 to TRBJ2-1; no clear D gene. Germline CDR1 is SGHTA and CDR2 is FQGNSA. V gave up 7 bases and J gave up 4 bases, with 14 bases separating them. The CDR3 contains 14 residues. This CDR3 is CASNQFTAYNEQFF. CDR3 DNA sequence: TGTGCCAGCAACCAGTTCACAGCTTACAATGAGCAGTTCTTC.

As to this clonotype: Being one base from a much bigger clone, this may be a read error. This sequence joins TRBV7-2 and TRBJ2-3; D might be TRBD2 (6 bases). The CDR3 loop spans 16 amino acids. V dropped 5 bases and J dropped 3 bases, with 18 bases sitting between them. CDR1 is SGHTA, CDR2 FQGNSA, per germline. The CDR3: CASSLRAGRSTDTQYF. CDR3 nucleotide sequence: TGTGCCAGCAGCCTTCGGGCAGGGAGGAGTACAGATACGCAGTATTTT.

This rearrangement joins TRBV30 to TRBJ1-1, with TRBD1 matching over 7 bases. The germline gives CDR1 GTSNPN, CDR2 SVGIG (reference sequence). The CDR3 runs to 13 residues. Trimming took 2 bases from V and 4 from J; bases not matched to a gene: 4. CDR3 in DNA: TGTGCCTGGAGTCGACAGGGTGGCACTGAAGCTTTCTTT. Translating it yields CAWSRQGGTEAFF.

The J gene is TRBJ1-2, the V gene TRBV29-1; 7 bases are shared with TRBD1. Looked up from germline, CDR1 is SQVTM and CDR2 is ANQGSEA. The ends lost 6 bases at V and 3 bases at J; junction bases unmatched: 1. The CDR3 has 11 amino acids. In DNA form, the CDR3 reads TGCAGCGTGGGGACAGACTATGGCTACACCTTC. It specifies CSVGTDYGYTF.

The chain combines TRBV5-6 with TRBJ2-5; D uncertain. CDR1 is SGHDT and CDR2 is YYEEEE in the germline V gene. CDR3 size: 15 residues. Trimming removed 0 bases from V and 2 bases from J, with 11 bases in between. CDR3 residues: CASSLGQLGQETQYF. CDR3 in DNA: TGTGCCAGCAGCTTGGGTCAGCTAGGGCAAGAGACCCAGTACTTC.

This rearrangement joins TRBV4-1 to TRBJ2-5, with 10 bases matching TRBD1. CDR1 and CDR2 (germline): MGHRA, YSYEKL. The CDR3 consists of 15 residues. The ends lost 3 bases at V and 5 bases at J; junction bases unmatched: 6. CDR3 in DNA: TGCGCCAGCAGCCACGACAGGGGGCTGAGGGAGACCCAGTACTTC. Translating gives CASSHDRGLRETQYF.

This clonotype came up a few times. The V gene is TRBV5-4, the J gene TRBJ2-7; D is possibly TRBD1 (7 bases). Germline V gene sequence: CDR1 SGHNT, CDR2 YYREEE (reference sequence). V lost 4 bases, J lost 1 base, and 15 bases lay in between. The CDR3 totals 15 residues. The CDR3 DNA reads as TGTGCCAGCAGCCCGGGGTCAGGGGGGTCCTACGAGCAGTACTTC. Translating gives CASSPGSGGSYEQYF.

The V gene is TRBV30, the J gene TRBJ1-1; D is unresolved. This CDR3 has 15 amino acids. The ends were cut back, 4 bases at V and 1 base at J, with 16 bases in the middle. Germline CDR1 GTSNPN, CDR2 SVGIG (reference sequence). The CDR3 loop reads CAWTSGRTANTEAFF. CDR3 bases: TGTGCCTGGACCTCCGGGCGGACTGCGAACACTGAAGCTTTCTTT.

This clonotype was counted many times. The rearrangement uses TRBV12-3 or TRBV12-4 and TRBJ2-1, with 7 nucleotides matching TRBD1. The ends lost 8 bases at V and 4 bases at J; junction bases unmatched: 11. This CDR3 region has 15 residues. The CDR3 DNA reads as TGTGCCAGCCAGGACCGGACAGGTGAGTACAATGAGCAGTTCTTC. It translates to CASQDRTGEYNEQFF.